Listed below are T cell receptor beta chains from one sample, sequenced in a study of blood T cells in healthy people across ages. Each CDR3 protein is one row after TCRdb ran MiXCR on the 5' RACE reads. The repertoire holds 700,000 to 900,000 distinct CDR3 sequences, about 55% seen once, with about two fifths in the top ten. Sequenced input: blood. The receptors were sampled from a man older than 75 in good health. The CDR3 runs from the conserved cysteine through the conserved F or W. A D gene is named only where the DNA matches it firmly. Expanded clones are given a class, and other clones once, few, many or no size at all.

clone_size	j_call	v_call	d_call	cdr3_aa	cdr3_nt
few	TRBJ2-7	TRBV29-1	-	CSVGETYSYEQYF	TGCAGCGTTGGGGAGACTTACTCCTACGAGCAGTACTTC
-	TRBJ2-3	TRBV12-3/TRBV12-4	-	CASRKENGHRYAYF	TGTGCCAGCAGAAAAGAAAATGGGCACAGATACGCGTATTTT
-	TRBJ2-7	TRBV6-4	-	CAEPDSPLIYEQYF	TGTGCCGAACCGGACAGTCCTCTTATTTACGAGCAGTACTTC
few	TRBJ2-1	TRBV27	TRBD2	CASSLSASGPLGRPYNEQFF	TGTGCCAGCAGTTTATCGGCTAGCGGGCCCCTGGGTCGCCCCTACAATGAGCAGTTCTTC
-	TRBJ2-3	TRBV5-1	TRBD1	CASSDLRQGERHTQYF	TGCGCCAGCAGCGACCTTCGACAGGGGGAGCGACATACGCAGTATTTT
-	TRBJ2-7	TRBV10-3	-	CAISALGTYEQYF	TGTGCCATCAGTGCATTAGGGACCTACGAGCAGTACTTC
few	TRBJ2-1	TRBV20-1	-	CSANPTRANEQFF	TGCAGTGCCAACCCTACTAGGGCCAATGAGCAGTTCTTC
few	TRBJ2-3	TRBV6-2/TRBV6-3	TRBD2	CASSYLLAGVGDTQYF	TGTGCCAGCAGTTACTTGCTAGCGGGAGTTGGAGATACGCAGTATTTT
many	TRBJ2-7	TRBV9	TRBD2	CASSVGTSGYEQYF	TGTGCCAGCAGCGTAGGGACTAGCGGCTACGAGCAGTACTTC
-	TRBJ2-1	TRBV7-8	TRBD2	CASSPGLAGALIYNEQFF	TGTGCCAGCAGCCCCGGACTAGCGGGAGCTCTTATCTACAATGAGCAGTTCTTC
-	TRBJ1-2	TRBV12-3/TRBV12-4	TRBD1	CASSRPGGSHGYTF	TGTGCCAGCAGTAGGCCAGGGGGAAGTCATGGCTACACCTTC
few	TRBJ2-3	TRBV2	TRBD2	CASSAGTSAYTQYF	TGTGCCAGCAGTGCCGGGACTAGCGCATATACGCAGTATTTT
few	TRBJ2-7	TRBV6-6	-	CASSSIGRQYF	TGTGCCAGCAGTTCGATCGGACGGCAGTACTTC
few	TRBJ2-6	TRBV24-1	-	CATSDYRLGANVLTF	TGTGCCACCAGTGATTATAGACTGGGGGCCAACGTCCTGACTTTC
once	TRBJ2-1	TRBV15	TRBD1	CATSRSPDRASYNEQFF	TGTGCCACCAGCAGAAGCCCGGACAGGGCCTCCTACAATGAGCAGTTCTTC
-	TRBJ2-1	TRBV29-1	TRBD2	CSVERLAGDWGEQFF	TGCAGCGTTGAGAGACTAGCGGGAGATTGGGGTGAGCAGTTCTTC
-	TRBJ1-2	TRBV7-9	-	CASSPGGREANYGYTF	TGTGCCAGCAGCCCGGGGGGCAGGGAGGCTAACTATGGCTACACCTTC
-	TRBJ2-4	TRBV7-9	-	CASSTENIQYF	TGTGCCAGCAGCACTGAAAACATTCAGTACTTC
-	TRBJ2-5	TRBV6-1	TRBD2	CASSARTSGSQETQYF	TGTGCCAGCAGTGCCCGGACTAGCGGGTCGCAAGAGACCCAGTACTTC
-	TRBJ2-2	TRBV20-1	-	CGGFWQNTGELFF	TGCGGTGGTTTCTGGCAGAACACCGGGGAGCTGTTTTTT
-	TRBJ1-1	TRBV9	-	CASREQKWGTEAFF	TGTGCCTCCAGGGAGCAAAAGTGGGGGACTGAAGCTTTCTTT
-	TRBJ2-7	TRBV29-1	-	CSASSVYEQYF	TGCAGCGCCTCTAGCGTCTACGAGCAGTACTTC
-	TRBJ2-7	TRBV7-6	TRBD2	CASSLGSWTSGSTLRYEQYF	TGTGCCAGCAGCTTGGGTTCCTGGACTAGCGGGAGTACCCTGCGCTACGAGCAGTACTTC
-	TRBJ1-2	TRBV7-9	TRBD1	CASSSPGGVGYTF	TGTGCCAGCAGCTCCCCAGGGGGCGTTGGCTACACCTTC
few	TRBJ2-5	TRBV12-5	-	CASAQWGVQETQYF	TGTGCTAGTGCCCAATGGGGGGTCCAAGAGACCCAGTACTTC
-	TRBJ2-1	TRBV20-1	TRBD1	CSARGQNNEQFF	TGCAGTGCTAGGGGACAGAACAATGAGCAGTTCTTC
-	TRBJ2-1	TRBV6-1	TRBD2	CASSGWGSGSTPRNEQFF	TGTGCCAGCAGCGGCTGGGGTAGCGGGAGTACCCCCCGCAATGAGCAGTTCTTC
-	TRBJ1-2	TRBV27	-	CASSSLPTPPDYGYTF	TGTGCCAGCAGTTCTCTACCGACTCCCCCGGACTATGGCTACACCTTC
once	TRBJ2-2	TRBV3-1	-	CASSQGGYTGELFF	TGTGCCAGCAGCCAAGGGGGATACACCGGGGAGCTGTTTTTT
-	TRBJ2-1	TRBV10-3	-	CAISAGETQFF	TGTGCCATCAGTGCTGGCGAGACCCAGTTCTTC
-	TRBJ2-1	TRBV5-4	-	CASSLAGIARNEQFF	TGTGCCAGCAGCTTAGCCGGGATCGCTAGGAATGAGCAGTTCTTC
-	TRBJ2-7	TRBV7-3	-	CAGSMGTLSSYEQYF	TGTGCCGGCAGCATGGGGACTTTAAGCTCCTACGAGCAGTACTTC
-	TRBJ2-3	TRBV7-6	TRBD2	CASSLGPSGSPDTQYF	TGTGCCAGCAGCTTAGGGCCTAGCGGGAGCCCAGATACGCAGTATTTT
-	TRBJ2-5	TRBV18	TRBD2	CASSPQLTMSGIGETQYF	TGTGCCAGCTCACCACAACTAACGATGAGCGGGATCGGGGAGACCCAGTACTTC
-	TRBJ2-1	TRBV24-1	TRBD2	CATSESSGEARNEQFF	TGTGCCACCAGTGAGTCTAGCGGGGAGGCGAGGAATGAGCAGTTCTTC
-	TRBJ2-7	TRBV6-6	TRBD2	CASAGDLAGGGSKQYF	TGTGCCAGCGCGGGAGATCTAGCGGGAGGAGGTAGCAAGCAGTACTTC
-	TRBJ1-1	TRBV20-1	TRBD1	CSARSRDRGGSTEAFF	TGCAGTGCTAGATCCCGGGACAGGGGAGGGAGCACTGAAGCTTTCTTT
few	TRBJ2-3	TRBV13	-	CASSSSLRWVSGHRYAYF	TGTGCCAGCAGCTCCTCGCTACGCTGGGTAAGCGGCCACAGATACGCGTATTTT
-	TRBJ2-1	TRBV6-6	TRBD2	CASSYSRTRVNEQFF	TGTGCCAGCAGTTACTCGAGGACTAGAGTCAATGAGCAGTTCTTC
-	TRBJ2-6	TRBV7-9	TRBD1	CASSTRTGPGANVLTF	TGTGCCAGCAGCACCAGGACAGGGCCCGGGGCCAACGTCCTGACTTTC
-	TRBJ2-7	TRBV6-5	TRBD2	CASTPVSSGRYEQYF	TGTGCCAGCACCCCGGTCTCTAGCGGGAGATACGAGCAGTACTTC
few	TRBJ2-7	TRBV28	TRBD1	CASQQGEASEQYF	TGTGCCAGCCAACAGGGGGAAGCCAGCGAGCAGTACTTC
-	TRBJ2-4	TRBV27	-	CASSWARGPKNIQYF	TGTGCCAGCAGTTGGGCCCGGGGACCCAAAAACATTCAGTACTTC
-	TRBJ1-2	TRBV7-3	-	CASSLRGGPGYGYTF	TGTGCCAGCAGTCTCCGGGGGGGGCCAGGCTATGGCTACACCTTC
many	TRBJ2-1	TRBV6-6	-	CASSYSISVRDEQFF	TGTGCCAGCAGTTACTCGATAAGTGTCCGGGATGAGCAGTTCTTC
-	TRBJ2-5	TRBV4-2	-	CASSRDQSGGETQYF	TGTGCCAGCAGCCGAGACCAATCCGGGGGCGAGACCCAGTACTTC
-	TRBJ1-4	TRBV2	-	CASSPPGQSTNEKLFF	TGTGCCAGCAGTCCGCCGGGACAATCAACTAATGAAAAACTGTTTTTT
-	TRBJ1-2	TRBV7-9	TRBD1	CASSFRQGLGYGYTF	TGTGCCAGCAGCTTTCGACAGGGATTAGGGTATGGCTACACCTTC
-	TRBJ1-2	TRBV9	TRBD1	CASSVGTGYSEGYTF	TGTGCCAGCAGCGTAGGGACAGGGTACTCCGAGGGCTACACCTTC
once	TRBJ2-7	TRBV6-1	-	CASRGAVSYEQYF	TGTGCCAGCAGGGGGGCAGTCTCCTACGAGCAGTACTTC
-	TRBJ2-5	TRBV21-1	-	CASSKEEWWETQYF	TGTGCCAGCAGCAAAGAGGAATGGTGGGAGACCCAGTACTTC
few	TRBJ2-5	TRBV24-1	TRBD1	CATSDSGTGLSRETQYF	TGTGCCACCAGTGATTCCGGGACAGGACTCTCTCGGGAGACCCAGTACTTC
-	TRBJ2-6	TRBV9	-	CASSVGGGANVLTF	TGTGCCAGCAGCGTAGGGGGTGGGGCCAACGTCCTGACTTTC
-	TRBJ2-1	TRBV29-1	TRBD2	CSVEDAIAGWYAYNEQFF	TGCAGCGTTGAGGACGCCATAGCGGGATGGTATGCCTACAATGAGCAGTTCTTC
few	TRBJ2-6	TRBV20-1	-	CSAREGSSGANVLTF	TGCAGTGCTAGAGAGGGAAGCTCTGGGGCCAACGTCCTGACTTTC
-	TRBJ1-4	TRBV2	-	CASKFDIGNEELFF	TGTGCCAGCAAATTCGACATAGGAAATGAAGAACTGTTTTTT
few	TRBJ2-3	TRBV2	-	CASSEAPTDTQYF	TGTGCCAGCAGTGAAGCCCCCACAGATACGCAGTATTTT
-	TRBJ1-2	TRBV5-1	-	CASSLALGDYGYTF	TGCGCCAGCAGCTTGGCGCTGGGTGACTATGGCTACACCTTC
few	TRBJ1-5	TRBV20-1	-	CSARTTENQPQHF	TGCAGTGCTAGAACGACAGAGAATCAGCCCCAGCATTTT
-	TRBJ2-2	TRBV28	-	CASSLGLPGELFF	TGTGCCAGCAGTTTGGGGCTGCCCGGGGAGCTGTTTTTT